The 23 T cell receptor beta chains below all came from one sample that was sequenced in a study of blood T cell repertoires in COVID-19 (dated by TCRdb to 2019 to 2021). Library construction relied on the immunoSEQ multiplex PCR assay. What TCRdb holds here is the immuneACCESS table cut down to in-frame rearrangements. Part of the clones is not present; checked against another copy, under half of the missing clones reflect an unresolved V gene, and the others are unexplained. The table for this sample lists 250,000 to 350,000 clones; 86% of them were counted only once. The ten largest clones capture 1.5% to 2% of the sample. Sequencing input: peripheral blood. These receptors were taken from a woman between 50 and 59 years old with acute or convalescent COVID-19.

The chain has TRBV24-1 and TRBJ2-1, with a possible D match to TRBD2 (5 bases). Trimming left V 3 bases short and J 0 bases short, with 14 bases between. CDR1 is KGHDR, CDR2 SFDVKD, per germline. This CDR3 has 17 amino acids. The CDR3 spells CATSDASGTVSYNEQFF. The CDR3 nucleotides are TGTGCCACCAGTGATGCCAGCGGAACAGTCTCCTACAATGAGCAGTTCTTC.

J is TRBJ2-7 and V is TRBV28; maybe TRBD2 (5 bases). CDR3 length: 14 amino acids. Germline CDR1 and CDR2: MDHEN and SYDVKM. Trimming took 3 bases from V and 5 from J, leaving 14 bases between them. CDR3 nucleotide sequence: TGTGCCAGCAGTTTCCCCGGGATGAGGGACGAGCAGTACTTC. It translates to CASSFPGMRDEQYF.

This chain connects TRBV15 to TRBJ1-4, with 8 nucleotides matching TRBD1. V gave up 4 bases and J gave up 7 bases; unmatched junction bases: 5. Germline CDR1 reads LNHNV; CDR2 reads YYDKDF (reference sequence). CDR3 length: 14 residues. CDR3 nucleotide sequence: TGTGCCACCAGCACCACAGGGGGTGCTGAAAAACTGTTTTTT. Translated, it gives CATSTTGGAEKLFF. Complete variable domain (other parts from reference TRBV15 and TRBJ1-4): DAMVIQNPRYQVTQFGKPVTLSCSQTLNHNVMYWYQQKSSQAPKLLFHYYDKDFNNEADTPDNFQSRRPNTSFCFLDIRSPGLGDTAMYLCATSTTGGAEKLFFGSGTQLSVL.

The rearrangement links TRBV2 to TRBJ1-5, with 10 bases lining up with TRBD1. V shed 4 bases, J shed 6 bases, and the junction held 0 bases outside the gene matches. This CDR3 is built from 13 residues. Per germline, CDR1 SNHLY and CDR2 FYNNEI. The CDR3 protein is CASSGQGAQPQHF. The DNA of the CDR3 is TGTGCCAGCAGTGGACAGGGGGCTCAGCCCCAGCATTTT.

This clone was seen more than once but under ten times. The CDR3 DNA sequence: TGTGCCAGCAGCCAATCGTCTAGCAATCAGCCCCAGCATTTT. Translation: CASSQSSSNQPQHF. This rearrangement joins TRBV14 to TRBJ1-5; D not resolved. V lost 2 bases and J lost 0, with 5 bases in between. Germline CDR1 SGHDN, CDR2 FVKESK. The CDR3 runs 14 residues.

This chain links TRBV9 with TRBJ2-7; 9 nucleotides line up with TRBD2. Per the germline V gene, CDR1 is SGDLS and CDR2 is YYNGEE. This CDR3 comprises 15 residues. V shed 0 bases and J 3 bases; nucleotides not matched to a gene: 4. Written as DNA, the CDR3 is TGTGCCAGCAGCGTAGGCGGGAGGGAGATCTACGAGCAGTACTTC. Protein sequence: CASSVGGREIYEQYF.

The table lists this clone with a count of one. The chain couples TRBV7-8 to TRBJ1-2, with 8 bases fitting TRBD1. Germline trimming cut 1 base from V and 2 bases from J; bases unmatched to any gene: 6. The germline gives CDR1 SGHVS, CDR2 FQNEAQ. The CDR3 loop spans 16 amino acids. CDR3 protein: CASSLVGQGTNYGYTF. The CDR3 coding sequence is TGTGCCAGCAGCTTAGTTGGACAGGGAACCAACTATGGCTACACCTTC.

The count of this clone is one. J is TRBJ1-6 and V is TRBV9; D is undetermined. V was trimmed by 4 bases and J by 0 bases, leaving 11 bases between them. Germline CDR1 is SGDLS and CDR2 is YYNGEE. The CDR3 spans 16 residues. CDR3 coding DNA: TGTGCCAGCAGCCCGAACCTACTCTCCTATAATTCACCCCTCCACTTT. Protein product: CASSPNLLSYNSPLHF.

V gene TRBV20-1 combines with J gene TRBJ2-1; 15 bases align to TRBD2. This CDR3 is 19 amino acids long. CDR1 is DFQATT and CDR2 is SNEGSKA in the germline V gene (reference sequence). V lost 3 bases to trimming and J lost 9 bases; unmatched junction nucleotides: 18. CDR3: CSASGIGTGLAGGSGEQFF. DNA of the CDR3: TGCAGTGCTAGTGGGATTGGGACAGGACTAGCGGGAGGGTCGGGTGAGCAGTTCTTC.

This chain joins TRBV28 and TRBJ1-4; D may be TRBD1 (6 bases). Trimming cost V 4 bases and J 8 bases, with 14 bases left between them. The CDR3 covers 14 residues. The V gene's germline CDR1 is MDHEN and CDR2 SYDVKM. CDR3: CASSSGGLGEKLFF. CDR3 in DNA: TGTGCCAGCAGTTCGGGGGGGCTAGGGGAAAAACTGTTTTTT.

V gene TRBV7-2 combines with J gene TRBJ2-1; D uncertain. The V end was cut by 0 bases, the J end by 4 bases, with 7 bases between. CDR1 is SGHTA and CDR2 is FQGNSA in the germline V gene. The CDR3 is 14 amino acids. CDR3 sequence reads: CASSLATEYNEQFF. CDR3 sequence (DNA): TGTGCCAGCAGCTTAGCAACGGAGTACAATGAGCAGTTCTTC.

This clone was seen only once. The chain combines TRBV5-1 with TRBJ2-1; 10 bases align to TRBD2. Germline CDR1 and CDR2: SGHRS and YFSETQ. CDR3 size: 15 residues. J was trimmed by 6 bases and V by 0 bases; bases with no gene match: 3. This CDR3 reads CASSLEAGGFNEQFF. The CDR3 DNA reads TGCGCCAGCAGCTTGGAAGCGGGAGGGTTCAATGAGCAGTTCTTC.

In its sample, this clone was seen once. The chain carries TRBV7-3 and TRBJ2-7; the D gene is possibly TRBD1 (5 bases). The germline V and J ends were trimmed by 4 bases and 4 bases, with 11 bases remaining between them. The CDR3 runs 13 residues. Germline-derived CDR1 and CDR2 are SGHTA and FQGTGA. DNA of the CDR3: TGTGCCAGCAGCTCCCAGGGTTCGTACGAGCAGTACTTC. Protein: CASSSQGSYEQYF. Looking up the rest from reference TRBV7-3 and TRBJ2-7 gives the full variable domain: GAGVSQTPSNKVTEKGKYVELRCDPISGHTALYWYRQSLGQGPEFLIYFQGTGAADDSGLPNDRFFAVRPEGSVSTLKIQRTERGDSAVYLCASSSQGSYEQYFGPGTRLTVT.

The chain links TRBV3-1 (or the pseudogene TRBV3-2) to TRBJ2-5; D perhaps matches TRBD1 (6 bases). This CDR3 is built from 14 residues. V dropped 5 bases and J dropped 2 bases, with 12 bases sitting between them. Germline V CDR1 and CDR2: LGHDT, YNNKEL (reference sequence). The CDR3 is CASSTPGAQETQYF. CDR3 coding DNA: TGTGCCAGCAGCACCCCAGGGGCACAAGAGACCCAGTACTTC.

V and J are TRBV2 and TRBJ2-7; D is perhaps TRBD1 (6 bases). The CDR3 runs 15 residues. Trimming removed 10 bases from V and 1 base from J, with 20 bases in between. Germline-derived CDR1 and CDR2 are SNHLY and FYNNEI. In DNA form, the CDR3 reads TGTGCCACCAACCCGAGGACAGACCCGTCCTACGAGCAGTACTTC. It is translated as CATNPRTDPSYEQYF.

The V call is TRBV28, the J call TRBJ1-4; tentative D call: TRBD1 (6 bases). The CDR3 is 14 amino acids. In germline, CDR1 is MDHEN, CDR2 SYDVKM. V was cut by 7 bases and J by 8 bases, with 17 bases left in between. In DNA, the CDR3 is TGTGCCAGCAATGCAGGGCTGAGGGGGGAAAAACTGTTTTTT. As protein: CASNAGLRGEKLFF.

Details on this clone: The same CDR3 arises from other DNA sequences in this sample as well. J is TRBJ2-1 and V is TRBV2; no reliable D call. The CDR3 consists of 13 residues. Germline CDR1 reads SNHLY; CDR2 reads FYNNEI. With 2 bases removed from V and 4 bases from J, the gap between germline ends came to 6 bases. CDR3 residues: CASSENSYNEQFF. The CDR3 nucleotides are TGTGCCAGCAGTGAAAACAGTTACAATGAGCAGTTCTTC.

The gene calls are TRBV15 and TRBJ2-1; 8 bases are shared with TRBD2. V shed 6 bases and J 7 bases; nucleotides not matched to a gene: 8. Germline V gives CDR1 LNHNV, CDR2 YYDKDF (reference sequence). The CDR3 length is 14 residues. The CDR3: CATRGGRTPNEQFF. As DNA, the CDR3 is TGTGCCACCAGGGGCGGGAGGACCCCTAATGAGCAGTTCTTC.

The V and J genes are TRBV5-4 and TRBJ1-1; D is ambiguous. The CDR3 covers 12 residues. V was clipped by 1 base and J by 8 bases, with 9 bases between them. In germline, CDR1 is SGHNT, CDR2 YYREEE (reference sequence). CDR3: CASSLLGSEAFF. CDR3 nucleotide sequence: TGTGCCAGCAGCTTGTTGGGCTCCGAAGCTTTCTTT.

The V call is TRBV5-1, the J call TRBJ1-6; D remains ambiguous. Per germline, CDR1 SGHRS and CDR2 YFSETQ. The V end was cut by 4 bases, the J end by 15 bases, with 17 bases between. This CDR3 region has 13 residues. The CDR3 nucleotides read TGCGCCAGCAGCGGGTCGGCGGGTCAAAGCCTCCACTTT. Protein product: CASSGSAGQSLHF.

This clone was counted between two and nine times. The rearrangement links TRBV4-3 to TRBJ1-6, with 8 bases aligning to TRBD1. Unmatched junction bases numbered 6, after V lost 2 bases and J lost 9 bases. Germline loops: CDR1 LGHNA, CDR2 YSLEER. The CDR3 totals 15 residues. The CDR3: CASSQTTGGSSPLHF. The CDR3 region has the DNA TGCGCCAGCAGCCAAACCACAGGGGGAAGTTCACCCCTCCACTTT.

V is TRBV19 and J is TRBJ1-4, with D maybe TRBD1 (6 bases). Looked up from germline, CDR1 is LNHDA and CDR2 is SQIVND (reference sequence). V was trimmed by 4 bases and J by 5 bases, leaving 11 bases between them. The CDR3 has 14 residues. CDR3 in DNA: TGTGCCAGTAGTACGACAGGTTCGAATGAAAAACTGTTTTTT. Amino acid sequence: CASSTTGSNEKLFF.

This chain uses TRBV7-9 with TRBJ2-5; the D gene is possibly TRBD1 (6 bases). The germline gives CDR1 SEHNR, CDR2 FQNEAQ (reference sequence). The V and J ends lost 5 bases and 1 base respectively, with 11 bases between them. The CDR3 contains 14 residues. The CDR3 region is CASSVSGAQETQYF. For the CDR3, the DNA is TGTGCCAGCAGCGTATCAGGGGCCCAAGAGACCCAGTACTTC.